The clone carrying this TCR beta chain came up many times. This entry comes from a study of T cells in Graves' hyperthyroidism and ophthalmopathy. Germline V gives CDR1 SEHNR, CDR2 FQNEAQ (reference sequence). J lost 3 bases, V lost 0 bases, and 3 bases had no gene match. The CDR3 sequence is 15 residues long. RNA transcripts served as the template for amplifying TCR beta CDR3 regions. First-round RT-PCR targeting the TCR CDR3 was performed with the HTBI primer set. TCRdb recomputed calls from the multiplex PCR reads with MiXCR, one row per CDR3 protein. The table includes 500,000 to 600,000 distinct CDR3 sequences, 40% to 55% detected once. Clinicians diagnosed patients from clinical symptoms, serum thyroxine and TRAb, thyroid ultrasound and orbital computed tomography.

The chain employs TRBV7-9 and TRBJ2-5; 8 nucleotides match TRBD1. The sequence came from a woman between 18 and 29 years old with Graves' hyperthyroidism. Sequenced: peripheral blood or thyroid tissue (not recorded which). CDR3 loop: CASSLATGAEETQYF. The CDR3 nucleotides read TGTGCCAGCAGCTTAGCGACAGGGGCGGAAGAGACCCAGTACTTC. The full variable domain, completed using reference TRBV7-9 and TRBJ2-5, is DTGVSQNPRHKITKRGQNVTFRCDPISEHNRLYWYRQTLGQGPEFLTYFQNEAQLEKSRLLSDRFSAERPKGSFSTLEIQRTEQGDSAMYLCASSLATGAEETQYFGPGTRLLVL.